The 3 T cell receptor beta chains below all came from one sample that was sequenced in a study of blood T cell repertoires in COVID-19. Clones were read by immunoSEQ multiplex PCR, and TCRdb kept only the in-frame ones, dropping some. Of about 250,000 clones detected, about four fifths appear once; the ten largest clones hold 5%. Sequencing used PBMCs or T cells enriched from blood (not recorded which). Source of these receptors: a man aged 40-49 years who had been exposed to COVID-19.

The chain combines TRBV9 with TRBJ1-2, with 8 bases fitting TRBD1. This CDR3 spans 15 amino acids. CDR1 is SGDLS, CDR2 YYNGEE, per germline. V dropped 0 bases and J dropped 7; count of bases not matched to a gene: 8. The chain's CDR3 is CASSVGAGGLGGYTF. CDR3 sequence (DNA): TGTGCCAGCAGCGTAGGGGCAGGGGGCTTAGGTGGCTACACCTTC.

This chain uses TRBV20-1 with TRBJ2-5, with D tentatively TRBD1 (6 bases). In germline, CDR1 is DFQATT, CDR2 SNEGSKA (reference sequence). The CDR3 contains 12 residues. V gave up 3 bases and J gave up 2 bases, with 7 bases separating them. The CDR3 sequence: CSASQGQETQYF. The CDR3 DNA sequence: TGCAGTGCTAGTCAGGGGCAAGAGACCCAGTACTTC.

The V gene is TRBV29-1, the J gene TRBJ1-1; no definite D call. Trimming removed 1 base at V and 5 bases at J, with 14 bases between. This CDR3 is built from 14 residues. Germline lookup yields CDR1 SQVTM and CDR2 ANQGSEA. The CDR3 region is CSVEVAAGNTEAFF. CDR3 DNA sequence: TGCAGCGTTGAAGTGGCCGCGGGGAATACTGAAGCTTTCTTT.